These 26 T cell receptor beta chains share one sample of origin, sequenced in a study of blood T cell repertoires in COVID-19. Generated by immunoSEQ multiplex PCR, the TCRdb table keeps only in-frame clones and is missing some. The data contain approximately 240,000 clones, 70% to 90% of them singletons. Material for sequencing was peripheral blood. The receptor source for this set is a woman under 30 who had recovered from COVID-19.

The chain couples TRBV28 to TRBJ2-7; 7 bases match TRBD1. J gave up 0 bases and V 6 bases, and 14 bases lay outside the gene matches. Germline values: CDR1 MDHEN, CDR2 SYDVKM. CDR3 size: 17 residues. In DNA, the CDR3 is TGTGCCAGCAGAGCAGCCACAGGGACAGTCAGCTCCTACGAGCAGTACTTC. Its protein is CASRAATGTVSSYEQYF.

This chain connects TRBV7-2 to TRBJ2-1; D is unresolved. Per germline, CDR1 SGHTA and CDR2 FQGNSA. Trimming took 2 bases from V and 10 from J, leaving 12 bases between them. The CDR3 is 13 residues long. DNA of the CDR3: TGTGCCAGCAGCTTACTATCGGTCGGGGAGCAGTTCTTC. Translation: CASSLLSVGEQFF.

The CDR3 spells CATSDAGTSTVSEQFF. The CDR3 DNA reads as TGTGCCACCAGTGATGCCGGGACTAGCACCGTAAGTGAGCAGTTCTTC. The V gene is TRBV24-1, the J gene TRBJ2-1; 9 nucleotides match TRBD2. The CDR3 has 16 residues. CDR1 and CDR2 (germline): KGHDR, SFDVKD. V dropped 3 bases and J dropped 9; count of bases not matched to a gene: 11.

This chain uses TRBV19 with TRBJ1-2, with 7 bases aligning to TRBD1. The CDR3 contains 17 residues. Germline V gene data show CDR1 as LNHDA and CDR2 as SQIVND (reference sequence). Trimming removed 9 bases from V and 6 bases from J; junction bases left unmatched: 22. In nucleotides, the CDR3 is TGTGCCAGCGGACCTAGGACAGGACTCCTGTTTCATGATGGCTACACCTTC. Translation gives CASGPRTGLLFHDGYTF.

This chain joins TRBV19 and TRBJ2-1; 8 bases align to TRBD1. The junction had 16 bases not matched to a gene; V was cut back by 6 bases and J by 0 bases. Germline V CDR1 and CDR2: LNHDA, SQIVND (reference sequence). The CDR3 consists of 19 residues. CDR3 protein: CASRVEGQGFFSSYNEQFF. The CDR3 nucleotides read TGTGCCAGTAGGGTCGAAGGACAGGGTTTTTTCAGCTCCTACAATGAGCAGTTCTTC.

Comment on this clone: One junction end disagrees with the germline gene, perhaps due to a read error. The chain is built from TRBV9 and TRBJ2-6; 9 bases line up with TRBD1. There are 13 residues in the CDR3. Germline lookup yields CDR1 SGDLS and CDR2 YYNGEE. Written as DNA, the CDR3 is TGTGCCAGCAGCGCCTGGGACAGGGAACCTCAGGCTTTC. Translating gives CASSAWDREPQAF.

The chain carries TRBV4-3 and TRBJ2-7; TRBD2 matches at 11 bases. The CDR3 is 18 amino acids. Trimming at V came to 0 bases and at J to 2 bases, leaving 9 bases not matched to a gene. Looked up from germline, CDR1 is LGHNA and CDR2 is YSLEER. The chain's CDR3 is CASSQEVWLAGGTYEQYF. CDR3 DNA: TGCGCCAGCAGCCAAGAAGTGTGGCTAGCGGGAGGAACCTACGAGCAGTACTTC.

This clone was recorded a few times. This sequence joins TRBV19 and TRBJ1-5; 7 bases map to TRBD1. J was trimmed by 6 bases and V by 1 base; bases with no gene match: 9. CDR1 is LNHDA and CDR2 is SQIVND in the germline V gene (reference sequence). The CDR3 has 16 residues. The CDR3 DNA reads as TGTGCCAGTAGTATAGTAACAGGGGCAGCGCGTCAGCCCCAGCATTTT. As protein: CASSIVTGAARQPQHF.

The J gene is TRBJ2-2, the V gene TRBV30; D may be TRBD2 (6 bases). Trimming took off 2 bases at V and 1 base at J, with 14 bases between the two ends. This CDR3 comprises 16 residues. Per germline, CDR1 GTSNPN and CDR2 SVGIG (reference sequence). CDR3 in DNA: TGTGCCTGGAGTTGGCGTCCGGGGGTGAACACCGGGGAGCTGTTTTTT. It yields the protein CAWSWRPGVNTGELFF.

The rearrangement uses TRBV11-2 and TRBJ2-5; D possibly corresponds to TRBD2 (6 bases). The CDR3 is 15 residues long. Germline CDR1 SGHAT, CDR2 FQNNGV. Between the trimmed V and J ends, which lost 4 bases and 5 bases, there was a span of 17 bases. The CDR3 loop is CASSSPRAGRETQYF. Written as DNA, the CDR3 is TGTGCCAGCAGCTCCCCGCGTGCAGGGAGGGAGACCCAGTACTTC.

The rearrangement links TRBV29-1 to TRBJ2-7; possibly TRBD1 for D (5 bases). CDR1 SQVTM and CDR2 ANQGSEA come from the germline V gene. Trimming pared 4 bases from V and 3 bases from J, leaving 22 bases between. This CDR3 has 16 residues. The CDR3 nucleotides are TGCAGCGTTGTTGACACAGGCGACGAGTGGTTCTACGAGCAGTACTTC. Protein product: CSVVDTGDEWFYEQYF.

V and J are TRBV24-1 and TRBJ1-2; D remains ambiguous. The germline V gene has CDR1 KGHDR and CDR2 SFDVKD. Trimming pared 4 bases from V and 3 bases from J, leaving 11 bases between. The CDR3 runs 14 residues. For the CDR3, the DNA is TGTGCCACCAGTGACTCCGCGCTATACTATGGCTACACCTTC. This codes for CATSDSALYYGYTF.

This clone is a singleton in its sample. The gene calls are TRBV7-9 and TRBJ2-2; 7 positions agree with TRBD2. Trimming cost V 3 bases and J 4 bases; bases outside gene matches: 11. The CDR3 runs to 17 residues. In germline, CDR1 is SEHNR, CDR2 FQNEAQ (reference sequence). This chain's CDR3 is CASSLSPGRRGTGELFF. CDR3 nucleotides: TGTGCCAGCAGCTTGTCTCCCGGGAGGCGTGGCACCGGGGAGCTGTTTTTT. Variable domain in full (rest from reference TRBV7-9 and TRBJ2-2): DTGVSQNPRHKITKRGQNVTFRCDPISEHNRLYWYRQTLGQGPEFLTYFQNEAQLEKSRLLSDRFSAERPKGSFSTLEIQRTEQGDSAMYLCASSLSPGRRGTGELFFGEGSRLTVL.

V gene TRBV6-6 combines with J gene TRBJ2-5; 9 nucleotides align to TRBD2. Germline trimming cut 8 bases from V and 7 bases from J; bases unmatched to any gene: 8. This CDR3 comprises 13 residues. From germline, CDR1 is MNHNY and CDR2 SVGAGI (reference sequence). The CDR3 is CASWREGRGTQYF. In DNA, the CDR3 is TGTGCCAGCTGGCGGGAGGGCCGTGGGACCCAGTACTTC.

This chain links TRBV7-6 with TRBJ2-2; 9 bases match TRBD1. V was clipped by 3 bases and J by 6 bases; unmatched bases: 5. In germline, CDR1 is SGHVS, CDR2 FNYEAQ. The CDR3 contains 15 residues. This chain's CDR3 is CASSFSQGASGELFF. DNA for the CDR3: TGTGCCAGCAGCTTTTCACAGGGGGCTTCCGGGGAGCTGTTTTTT.

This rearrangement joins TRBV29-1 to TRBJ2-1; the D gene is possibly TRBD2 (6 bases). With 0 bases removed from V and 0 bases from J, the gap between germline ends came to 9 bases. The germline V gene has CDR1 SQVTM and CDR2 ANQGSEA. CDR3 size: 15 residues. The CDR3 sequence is CSVEEAGSSYNEQFF. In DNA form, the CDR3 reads TGCAGCGTTGAAGAGGCGGGGAGCTCCTACAATGAGCAGTTCTTC.

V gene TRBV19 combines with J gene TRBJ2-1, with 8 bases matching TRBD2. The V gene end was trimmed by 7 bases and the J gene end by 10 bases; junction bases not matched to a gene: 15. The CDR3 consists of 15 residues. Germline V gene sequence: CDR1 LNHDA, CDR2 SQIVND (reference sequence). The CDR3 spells CASIGVGLGQSEQFF. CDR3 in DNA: TGTGCCAGTATCGGGGTGGGACTAGGACAGAGCGAGCAGTTCTTC.

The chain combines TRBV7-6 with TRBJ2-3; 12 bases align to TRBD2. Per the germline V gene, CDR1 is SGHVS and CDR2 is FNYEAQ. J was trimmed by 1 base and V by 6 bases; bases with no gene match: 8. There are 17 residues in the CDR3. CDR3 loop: CASRELRLAGGTDTQYF. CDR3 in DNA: TGTGCCAGCAGAGAGCTACGACTAGCGGGAGGCACAGATACGCAGTATTTT.

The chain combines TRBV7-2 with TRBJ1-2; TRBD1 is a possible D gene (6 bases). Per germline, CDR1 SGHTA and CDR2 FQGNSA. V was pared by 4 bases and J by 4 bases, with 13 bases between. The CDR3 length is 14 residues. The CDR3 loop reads CASSSGGQFYGYTF. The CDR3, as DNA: TGTGCCAGCAGCTCCGGGGGGCAATTCTATGGCTACACCTTC. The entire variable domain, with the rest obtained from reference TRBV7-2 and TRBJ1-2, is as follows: GAGVSQSPSNKVTEKGKDVELRCDPISGHTALYWYRQSLGQGLEFLIYFQGNSAPDKSGLPSDRFSAERTGGSVSTLTIQRTQQEDSAVYLCASSSGGQFYGYTFGSGTRLTVV.

CDR3 in DNA: TGTGCCAGCAGTTCGATGGACAGCCTTTCCAGAGCCTACGAGCAGTACTTC. This sequence encodes CASSSMDSLSRAYEQYF. The gene calls are TRBV28 and TRBJ2-7; perhaps TRBD1 as D (6 bases). The CDR3 runs to 17 residues. V dropped 4 bases and J dropped 2 bases, with 21 bases sitting between them. Germline CDR1 and CDR2: MDHEN and SYDVKM.

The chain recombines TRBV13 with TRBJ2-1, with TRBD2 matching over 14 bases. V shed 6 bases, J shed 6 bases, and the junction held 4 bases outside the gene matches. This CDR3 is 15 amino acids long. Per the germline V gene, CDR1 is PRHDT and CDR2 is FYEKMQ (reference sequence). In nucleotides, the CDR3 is TGTGCCAGCAGACGACTAGCGGGAGGGGGCAATGAGCAGTTCTTC. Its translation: CASRRLAGGGNEQFF.

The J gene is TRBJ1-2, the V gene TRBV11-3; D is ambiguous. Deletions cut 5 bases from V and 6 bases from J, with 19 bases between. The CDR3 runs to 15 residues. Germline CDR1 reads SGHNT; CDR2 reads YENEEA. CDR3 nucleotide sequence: TGTGCCAGCAGCCAGGAGGATGGTTACCGGAATGGCTACACCTTC. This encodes CASSQEDGYRNGYTF.

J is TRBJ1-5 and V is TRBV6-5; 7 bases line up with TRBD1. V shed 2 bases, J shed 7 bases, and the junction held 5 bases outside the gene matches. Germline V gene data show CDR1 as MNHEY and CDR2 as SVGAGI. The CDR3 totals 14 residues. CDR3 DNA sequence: TGTGCCAGCAGTTACAACAGGGGTGGACAGCCCCAGCATTTT. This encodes CASSYNRGGQPQHF.

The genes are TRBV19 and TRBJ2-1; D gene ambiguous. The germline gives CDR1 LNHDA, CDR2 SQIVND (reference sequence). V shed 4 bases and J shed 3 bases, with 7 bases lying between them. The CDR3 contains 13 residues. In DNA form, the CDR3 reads TGTGCCAGTAGTAGCACTTACTACAATGAGCAGTTCTTC. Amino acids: CASSSTYYNEQFF.

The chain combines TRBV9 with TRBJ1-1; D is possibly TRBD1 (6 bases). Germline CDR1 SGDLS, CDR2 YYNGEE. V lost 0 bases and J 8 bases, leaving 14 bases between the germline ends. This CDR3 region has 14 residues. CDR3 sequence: CASSVDDRQREAFF. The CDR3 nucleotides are TGTGCCAGCAGCGTAGATGACAGGCAGCGGGAAGCTTTCTTT.

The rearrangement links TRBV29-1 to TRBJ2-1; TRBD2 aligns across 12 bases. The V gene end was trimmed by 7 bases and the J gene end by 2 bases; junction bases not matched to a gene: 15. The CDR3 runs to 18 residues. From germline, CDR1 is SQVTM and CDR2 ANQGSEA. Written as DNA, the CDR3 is TGCAGCGCTAATAGAGGACTAGCGGGGCAGGGGGCCTACAATGAGCAGTTCTTC. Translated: CSANRGLAGQGAYNEQFF.